The rows below give T cell receptor beta chains drawn from one sample of a study of control samples from healthy donors and cancer patients. Data came from immunoSEQ multiplex PCR; TCRdb stores just in-frame clones and leaves some out. The sample lists approximately 150,000 clones, over 85% seen once, with roughly 5.5% in the top ten. Material: blood. These receptors were obtained from a man aged 18 to 30 in good health. CDR3s include the opening cysteine and the closing phenylalanine or tryptophan. Each record gives: V gene, D gene, J gene, clone size, CDR3 DNA, CDR3 protein. A D gene is named only where the DNA matches it firmly. Size is stated for part of the rows, as once, few or many counts, or as a class when the clone is expanded.

>TRBV25-1|NA|TRBJ2-1|NA
TGTGCCAGCAGTGATTCCCCGCGGAATGAGCAGTTCTTC
CASSDSPRNEQFF
>TRBV2|NA|TRBJ2-5|NA
TGTGCCAGCAGTGAGAGGGGATCGTACCAAGAGACCCAGTACTTC
CASSERGSYQETQYF
>TRBV4-3|NA|TRBJ1-1|NA
TGCGCCAGCAGCCAAGATTTCGGAGGGGTTCGTACTGAAGCTTTCTTT
CASSQDFGGVRTEAFF
>TRBV2|TRBD2|TRBJ2-1|NA
TGTGCCAGCAGCCCAGTGGGGGGGGGAACCAGCTCCTACAATGAGCAGTTCTTC
CASSPVGGGTSSYNEQFF
>TRBV6-1|NA|TRBJ1-6|NA
TGTGCCAGCAGTGAAGCGGGCGGGGGCCGGTCACCCCTCCACTTT
CASSEAGGGRSPLHF
>TRBV4-1|TRBD1|TRBJ2-7|NA
TGCGCCAGCAGCCAAGGACAGGGGGTCGGTTACGAGCAGTACTTC
CASSQGQGVGYEQYF
>TRBV7-9|TRBD1|TRBJ1-3|NA
TGTGCCAGCAGCCCCCGGACAGGAGGGGCTTCTGGAAACACCATATATTTT
CASSPRTGGASGNTIYF
>TRBV6-2/TRBV6-3|TRBD1|TRBJ1-5|NA
TGTGCCAGCAGTCCGGGAGACAGGGTGGGTCAGCCCCAGCATTTT
CASSPGDRVGQPQHF
>TRBV6-2/TRBV6-3|NA|TRBJ2-3|NA
TGTGCCAGCAGTTACGGGAGTGGTACGCAGTATTTT
CASSYGSGTQYF
>TRBV29-1|NA|TRBJ1-2|NA
TGCAGCGTTGACAGTCCGTTTAACTATGGCTACACCTTC
CSVDSPFNYGYTF
>TRBV27|NA|TRBJ1-1|NA
TGTGCCAGCAGTTTATTCGCGCCTGAGGGTGGTAGGAACACTGAAGCTTTCTTT
CASSLFAPEGGRNTEAFF
>TRBV12-5|NA|TRBJ2-7|NA
TGTGCTAGTGGTTTTGAAGGGGGGGGTTGGTACGAGCAGTACTTC
CASGFEGGGWYEQYF
>TRBV2|NA|TRBJ2-2|NA
TGTGCCAGCAGTGAAAGGTACACCGGGGAGCTGTTTTTT
CASSERYTGELFF
>TRBV11-2|NA|TRBJ1-5|NA
TGTGCCAGCAGCCGAGAAAAGCGCCAGCCCCAGCATTTT
CASSREKRQPQHF
>TRBV10-3|TRBD1|TRBJ2-1|NA
TGTGCCATCAGTGAGTTCGGGACAGATAACAATGAGCAGTTCTTC
CAISEFGTDNNEQFF
>TRBV5-1|NA|TRBJ1-6|NA
TGCGCCAGCAGTGTTGAAGGGAGAAGTAATTCACCCCTCCACTTT
CASSVEGRSNSPLHF
>TRBV30|NA|TRBJ1-2|NA
TGTGCGGAGGGAGTCTATGGCTACACCTTC
CAEGVYGYTF
>TRBV27|NA|TRBJ2-1|NA
TGTGCCAGCAGTTTATCTCCCACGGTCTACAATGAGCAGTTCTTC
CASSLSPTVYNEQFF
>TRBV27|NA|TRBJ2-6|NA
TGTGCCAGCATATCAGGGGATGCTGGGGCCAACGTCCTGACTTTC
CASISGDAGANVLTF
>TRBV27|TRBD1|TRBJ1-2|once
TGTGCCAGCAGCCGTGTCGACAGGGCAGCTGGCTACACCTTC
CASSRVDRAAGYTF
>TRBV10-3|NA|TRBJ1-1|NA
TGTGCCATCAGTGAGTCAAGGACTGAAGCTTTCTTT
CAISESRTEAFF
>TRBV7-9|NA|TRBJ1-5|NA
TGTGCCAGCAGCGCCGACAGGTCAAATCAGCCCCAGCATTTT
CASSADRSNQPQHF
>TRBV6-6|NA|TRBJ2-2|NA
TGTGCCAGCAGGACCGGGGAGCTGTTTTTT
CASRTGELFF
>TRBV27|NA|TRBJ1-5|NA
TGTGCCAGCAGTTTGACTAGGGTGAATCAGCCCCAGCATTTT
CASSLTRVNQPQHF
>TRBV5-1|NA|TRBJ2-7|NA
TGCGCCCCCCTCGATTTGCGGGGCACCTACGAGCAGTACTTC
CAPLDLRGTYEQYF
>TRBV19|NA|TRBJ2-1|NA
TGTGCCAGTAGTATAGATCGACAGGCCGAGCAGTTCTTC
CASSIDRQAEQFF